The 17 T cell receptor beta chains below come from one sample, sequenced in a study of cytomegalovirus exposure and HLA in healthy donors. The primer mix had 60 Vbeta and 13 Jbeta primers. TCRdb's table, derived via immunoSEQ multiplex PCR, lists solely in-frame clones and lacks some. The repertoire consists of fewer than 140,000 clones, with about three quarters occurring once and the leading ten covering roughly 6%. The specimen was PBMCs. The origin of the receptors is a woman between 50 and 59 years old in good health and CMV-seropositive.

This clone has just a few counts. The chain has TRBV18 and TRBJ2-7; perhaps TRBD2 as D (6 bases). Germline V gives CDR1 KGHSH, CDR2 LQKENI. The CDR3 runs to 14 residues. Trimming took off 6 bases at V and 4 bases at J, with 16 bases between the two ends. CDR3 region: CASSLAGTLYEQYF. The CDR3 DNA sequence: TGTGCCAGCTCCCTGGCGGGGACCCTTTACGAGCAGTACTTC.

This chain connects TRBV2 to TRBJ1-2; D possibly corresponds to TRBD1 (5 bases). CDR3 length: 14 residues. CDR1 is SNHLY and CDR2 is FYNNEI in the germline V gene. Trimming took 2 bases from V and 4 from J, leaving 11 bases between them. The CDR3, as DNA: TGTGCCAGCAGTGAACAGACAGTATTCTATGGCTACACCTTC. Its translation: CASSEQTVFYGYTF. Full variable domain (remainder filled in from reference TRBV2 and TRBJ1-2): EPEVTQTPSHQVTQMGQEVILRCVPISNHLYFYWYRQILGQKVEFLVSFYNNEISEKSEIFDDQFSVERPDGSNFTLKIRSTKLEDSAMYFCASSEQTVFYGYTFGSGTRLTVV.

The V and J genes are TRBV28 and TRBJ1-2, with 7 bases lining up with TRBD1. J was trimmed by 7 bases and V by 2 bases; bases with no gene match: 10. The CDR3 consists of 15 residues. CDR1 is MDHEN, CDR2 SYDVKM, per germline. The CDR3 protein is CASSLDTDRSRGYTF. The CDR3 DNA follows: TGTGCCAGCAGTTTAGATACGGACAGGAGTCGTGGCTACACCTTC.

This clone was seen only once. The CDR3 protein is CASSSGLAGTDTQYF. The CDR3 DNA follows: TGTGCCAGCAGCTCTGGACTAGCGGGCACAGATACGCAGTATTTT. V is TRBV7-3 and J is TRBJ2-3; 10 nucleotides align to TRBD2. The trim removed 4 bases at V and 1 base at J, leaving 2 bases unmatched. CDR1 is SGHTA, CDR2 FQGTGA, per germline. This CDR3 is built from 15 residues.

The CDR3 loop is CTSSLRTDRDEQYF. DNA for the CDR3: TGCACCAGCAGCCTCCGAACGGACAGGGACGAGCAGTACTTC. The chain uses TRBV1 and TRBJ2-7; the table assigns TRBD1, which was not confirmed against the DNA. TRBV1 represents a pseudogene. This CDR3 is 14 amino acids long.

This chain links TRBV5-1 with TRBJ2-1, with D possibly TRBD1 on 6 matching bases. Germline V gives CDR1 SGHRS, CDR2 YFSETQ. The CDR3 sequence is 14 residues long. The V end lost 7 bases, the J end lost 3 bases, and 14 bases lay between the germline ends. The DNA of the CDR3 is TGCGCCAGCCGGAGGCTGGACAGCTACAATGAGCAGTTCTTC. This gives the protein CASRRLDSYNEQFF.

The chain joins TRBV9 to TRBJ1-3; TRBD1 aligns across 7 bases. There are 14 residues in the CDR3. CDR1 is SGDLS and CDR2 is YYNGEE in the germline V gene. V shed 2 bases, J shed 3 bases, and the junction held 2 bases outside the gene matches. In nucleotides, the CDR3 is TGTGCCAGCAGCGTCGGGACAGTTGGAAACACCATATATTTT. Residues: CASSVGTVGNTIYF. Full variable domain (remainder filled in from reference TRBV9 and TRBJ1-3): DSGVTQTPKHLITATGQRVTLRCSPRSGDLSVYWYQQSLDQGLQFLIQYYNGEERAKGNILERFSAQQFPDLHSELNLSSLELGDSALYFCASSVGTVGNTIYFGEGSWLTVV.

This clone has only a few counts. The chain is built from TRBV7-2 and TRBJ2-5, with 8 bases fitting TRBD1. Trimming took 5 bases from V and 4 from J; bases not matched to a gene: 6. Germline V gene sequence: CDR1 SGHTA, CDR2 FQGNSA. The CDR3 consists of 14 residues. The CDR3 reads CASSRTGMGETQYF. DNA of the CDR3: TGTGCCAGCAGCCGGACAGGGATGGGAGAGACCCAGTACTTC.

This clone has just a few counts. This chain links TRBV25-1 with TRBJ2-6, with TRBD2 matching over 7 bases. V was clipped by 0 bases and J by 2 bases; unmatched bases: 4. This CDR3 comprises 17 residues. Germline values: CDR1 MGHDK, CDR2 SYGVNS. The CDR3 is CASSEYGGGAGANVLTF. The CDR3 nucleotides are TGTGCCAGCAGTGAATATGGCGGGGGAGCTGGGGCCAACGTCCTGACTTTC.

The chain employs TRBV5-1 and TRBJ1-1; TRBD1 is a possible D gene (5 bases). Germline CDR1 and CDR2: SGHRS and YFSETQ. CDR3 length equals 14 residues. Trimming took 3 bases from V and 1 from J, leaving 10 bases between them. The DNA of the CDR3 is TGCGCCAGCAGCTCCAAGGGGTGGAACACTGAAGCTTTCTTT. Translation: CASSSKGWNTEAFF.

The J gene is TRBJ2-6, the V gene TRBV7-5; the table's D call, TRBD1, was not checked against the DNA. TRBV7-5 has pseudogene status. CDR3 length: 17 residues. CDR3 sequence reads: CAIPWDRNISGANVLTF. CDR3 bases: TGTGCCATCCCGTGGGACAGAAACATCTCTGGGGCCAACGTCCTGACTTTC.

Only a few counts were recorded for this clone. The J gene is TRBJ1-5, the V gene TRBV6-1, with 7 bases that match TRBD1. Germline CDR1 MNHNS, CDR2 SASEGT. Trimming at V came to 4 bases and at J to 1 base, leaving 10 bases not matched to a gene. This CDR3 contains 17 residues. The CDR3 DNA follows: TGTGCCAGCAGTGGTAATGCGGCGACAGGGAGCAATCAGCCCCAGCATTTT. Encoded protein: CASSGNAATGSNQPQHF.

V gene TRBV6-6 combines with J gene TRBJ2-3; D unresolved. V dropped 0 bases and J dropped 1 base, with 5 bases sitting between them. Germline lookup yields CDR1 MNHNY and CDR2 SVGAGI (reference sequence). This CDR3 has 14 residues. This CDR3 reads CASSYSGRTDTQYF. CDR3 bases: TGTGCCAGCAGTTACTCGGGCCGCACAGATACGCAGTATTTT.

J is TRBJ2-7 and V is TRBV13; 8 bases agree with TRBD2. The ends lost 4 bases at V and 4 bases at J; junction bases unmatched: 3. The CDR3 runs 13 residues. The germline gives CDR1 PRHDT, CDR2 FYEKMQ (reference sequence). The CDR3 spells CASSSGGGYEQYF. CDR3 nucleotides: TGTGCCAGCAGCTCCGGGGGGGGGTACGAGCAGTACTTC.

J is TRBJ1-6 and V is TRBV6-5, with 7 positions matching TRBD1. The junction had 2 bases not matched to a gene; V was cut back by 7 bases and J by 2 bases. This CDR3 contains 14 residues. CDR1 MNHEY and CDR2 SVGAGI come from the germline V gene. The CDR3 spells CASTDRAYNSPLHF. The CDR3 DNA reads as TGTGCCAGCACTGACAGGGCCTATAATTCACCCCTCCACTTT.

V and J are TRBV11-2 and TRBJ2-7, with D maybe TRBD1 (6 bases). Per germline, CDR1 SGHAT and CDR2 FQNNGV. This CDR3 is built from 14 residues. V shed 5 bases and J shed 0 bases, with 11 bases lying between them. CDR3 loop: CASSLLGGSYEQYF. Written as DNA, the CDR3 is TGTGCCAGCAGCCTATTAGGGGGCTCCTACGAGCAGTACTTC.

This clone is a singleton in its sample. The chain is built from TRBV10-3 and TRBJ2-7, with D perhaps matching TRBD2 (5 bases). The germline V and J ends were trimmed by 0 bases and 3 bases, with 9 bases remaining between them. This CDR3 comprises 14 residues. CDR1 is ENHRY, CDR2 SYGVKD, per germline. The CDR3: CAISESLDYYEQYF. As DNA, the CDR3 is TGTGCCATCAGTGAGTCCTTAGACTACTACGAGCAGTACTTC.